The 24 T cell receptor beta chains listed next were all sequenced from one sample in a study of T cells after yellow fever vaccination. TCRdb itself ran the 5' RACE reads through MiXCR, one entry per CDR3 protein. The sample yields around 310,000 distinct CDR3 sequences, around 4.5% seen once. The source was PBMCs, collected 15 days after the yellow fever booster vaccination. The receptor source for this set is a man aged 18 to 29 who received the YFV17D yellow fever vaccine.

This clonotype has more than one count but fewer than ten. The chain couples TRBV18 to TRBJ2-1, with TRBD1 matching over 8 bases. The V gene's germline CDR1 is KGHSH and CDR2 LQKENI. Trimming took 5 bases from V and 7 from J; bases not matched to a gene: 19. This CDR3 spans 18 amino acids. Here the CDR3 DNA reads TGTGCCAGCTCAACGTCCGAGAACCGGGACAGGTTGGGGAATGAGCAGTTCTTC. This codes for CASSTSENRDRLGNEQFF.

This chain uses TRBV6-5 with TRBJ2-2, with 15 bases that match TRBD2. The V segment lost 4 bases and the J segment 6 bases; nucleotides outside the gene matches: 3. Germline CDR1 and CDR2: MNHEY and SVGAGI. The CDR3 is 16 amino acids. CDR3 in DNA: TGTGCCAGCAGTTGGAGGACTAGCGGGGGGGCCGGGGAGCTGTTTTTT. This sequence encodes CASSWRTSGGAGELFF.

This clonotype was seen at least ten times. The genes are TRBV6-5 and TRBJ1-2; 7 positions match TRBD1. The ends lost 5 bases at V and 0 bases at J; junction bases unmatched: 9. Germline V gene lookup returns CDR1 MNHEY and CDR2 SVGAGI. This CDR3 is 16 amino acids long. The CDR3 region has the DNA TGTGCCAGCAGTCTGGGACAGCCATATGCTAACTATGGCTACACCTTC. It translates to CASSLGQPYANYGYTF.

The rearrangement uses TRBV24-1 and TRBJ2-2, with D uncertain. This CDR3 contains 15 residues. The germline CDR1 and CDR2 sequences are KGHDR and SFDVKD. V shed 1 base and J shed 1 base, with 6 bases lying between them. Written as DNA, the CDR3 is TGTGCCACCAGTGATTTACAAGAGAACACCGGGGAGCTGTTTTTT. Translating it yields CATSDLQENTGELFF.

In this sample, this clonotype turned up many times. CDR3 sequence (DNA): TGTGCCAGCAGCTTAGTACGCGGTTTGGGTGAGACCCAGTACTTC. Amino acid sequence: CASSLVRGLGETQYF. The chain employs TRBV7-7 and TRBJ2-5; D unclear. Deletions cut 1 base from V and 5 bases from J, with 14 bases between. Germline lookup yields CDR1 SSHAT and CDR2 FNYEAQ (reference sequence). The CDR3 extends over 15 amino acids.

This clonotype appeared many times. V gene TRBV20-1 combines with J gene TRBJ2-2; either TRBD1 or TRBD2 may supply D (5 bases each). This CDR3 is 15 amino acids long. Trimming removed 5 bases from V and 4 bases from J, with 17 bases in between. The germline CDR1 and CDR2 sequences are DFQATT and SNEGSKA (reference sequence). The CDR3 DNA follows: TGCAGTGCTCACGGGACCGCCTGGGGCACCGGGGAGCTGTTTTTT. It encodes CSAHGTAWGTGELFF.

This clonotype was counted between two and nine times. The chain is built from TRBV7-6 and TRBJ2-6, with TRBD2 matching 7 bases. The CDR3 has 19 residues. The J segment lost 0 bases and the V segment lost 5 bases, leaving 13 bases of the junction unmatched. Germline lookup yields CDR1 SGHVS and CDR2 FNYEAQ. The CDR3 bases are TGTGCCAGCAGCCCCAATGGGGGGGGGTCCCTCTCTGGGGCCAACGTCCTGACTTTC. Encoded protein: CASSPNGGGSLSGANVLTF.

The J gene is TRBJ1-5, the V gene TRBV23-1, with 9 bases matching TRBD1. TRBV23-1 is an open reading frame, and its role is uncertain. This CDR3 region has 21 residues. Trimming removed 4 bases from V and 1 base from J; junction bases left unmatched: 20. The chain's CDR3 is CASSLANRGSRDRESNQPQHF. The CDR3 coding sequence is TGCGCCAGCAGTCTAGCGAATCGCGGAAGTAGGGACAGGGAGAGCAATCAGCCCCAGCATTTT.

This clonotype appeared many times. The gene calls are TRBV7-9 and TRBJ2-3; D not certain. The germline gives CDR1 SEHNR, CDR2 FQNEAQ (reference sequence). V gave up 7 bases and J gave up 1 base, with 9 bases separating them. The CDR3 covers 13 residues. This chain's CDR3 is CASTYGRTDTQYF. The CDR3 region has the DNA TGTGCCAGCACTTACGGACGCACAGATACGCAGTATTTT.

This clonotype was counted a few times. V and J are TRBV7-8 and TRBJ1-2; D may be TRBD1 (6 bases). This CDR3 has 15 amino acids. The germline V gene encodes CDR1 SGHVS and CDR2 FQNEAQ. V lost 5 bases to trimming and J lost 7 bases, with 20 bases between them. CDR3 loop: CASSLLGQGLGGYTF. CDR3 bases: TGTGCCAGCAGCCTCCTGGGGCAGGGGCTCGGTGGCTACACCTTC. The variable domain in full, completed from reference TRBV7-8 and TRBJ1-2, reads GAGVSQSPRYKVAKRGQDVALRCDPISGHVSLFWYQQALGQGPEFLTYFQNEAQLDKSGLPSDRFFAERPEGSVSTLKIQRTQQEDSAVYLCASSLLGQGLGGYTFGSGTRLTVV.

This clonotype was seen ten or more times. V gene TRBV7-6 combines with J gene TRBJ2-1, with a tentative D call TRBD2 (7 bases). Trimming cost V 1 base and J 0 bases, with 13 bases left between them. Germline V lookup: CDR1 SGHVS, CDR2 FNYEAQ. The CDR3 length is 17 residues. The CDR3 here is CASSLEGGGSSYNEQFF. The CDR3 DNA reads as TGTGCCAGCAGCTTAGAGGGGGGGGGAAGCTCCTACAATGAGCAGTTCTTC.

V gene TRBV6-2 or TRBV6-3 combines with J gene TRBJ1-4; D gene ambiguous. CDR1 MNHEY and CDR2 SVGEGT come from the germline V gene. This CDR3 region has 15 residues. V was clipped by 6 bases and J by 4 bases, with 15 bases between them. CDR3 protein: CASRDGRWGNEKLFF. The CDR3 bases are TGTGCCAGCAGAGACGGGCGATGGGGTAATGAAAAACTGTTTTTT.

V usage is TRBV4-1 and J usage is TRBJ2-7; D is possibly TRBD1 (6 bases). The V and J ends lost 1 base and 2 bases respectively, with 12 bases between them. Germline-derived CDR1 and CDR2 are MGHRA and YSYEKL. This CDR3 comprises 15 residues. The CDR3, as DNA: TGCGCCAGCAGCCAAGGACCCGGGACAACCTACGAGCAGTACGTC. It is translated as CASSQGPGTTYEQYV.

The CDR3 region is CASSQAAGQGNDQPQHF. The CDR3 bases are TGTGCCAGCAGCCAAGCTGCGGGACAGGGGAACGATCAGCCCCAGCATTTT. This sequence joins TRBV4-2 and TRBJ1-5; the match to TRBD1 covers 10 bases. Germline V gives CDR1 LGHNA, CDR2 YNFKEQ. J lost 5 bases, V lost 1 base, and 8 bases had no gene match. The CDR3 is 17 amino acids.

CDR3: CASRTGRKITGELFF. CDR3 coding DNA: TGTGCCAGCAGGACGGGACGGAAAATCACCGGGGAGCTGTTTTTT. This rearrangement joins TRBV11-2 to TRBJ2-2; D could derive from TRBD1 or TRBD2 (5 bases each). The CDR3 has 15 amino acids. Germline V gene data show CDR1 as SGHAT and CDR2 as FQNNGV. V lost 6 bases and J lost 4, with 15 bases in between.

In its sample, this clonotype was seen many times. The chain links TRBV7-9 to TRBJ1-1, with D perhaps TRBD1 (5 bases). This CDR3 is built from 14 residues. Germline values: CDR1 SEHNR, CDR2 FQNEAQ (reference sequence). With 5 bases removed from V and 3 bases from J, the gap between germline ends came to 13 bases. This CDR3 reads CASSPWGEDTEAFF. In nucleotides, the CDR3 is TGTGCCAGCAGCCCCTGGGGGGAGGACACTGAAGCTTTCTTT. Drawing the rest from reference TRBV7-9 and TRBJ1-1, the complete variable domain is DTGVSQNPRHKITKRGQNVTFRCDPISEHNRLYWYRQTLGQGPEFLTYFQNEAQLEKSRLLSDRFSAERPKGSFSTLEIQRTEQGDSAMYLCASSPWGEDTEAFFGQGTRLTVV.

This clonotype came up many times. The chain has TRBV5-6 and TRBJ1-6; 7 bases are a match to TRBD1. This CDR3 has 15 amino acids. Germline trimming cut 4 bases from V and 4 bases from J; bases unmatched to any gene: 5. The germline V gene encodes CDR1 SGHDT and CDR2 YYEEEE. The CDR3 reads CASSDGTAYNSPLHF. DNA of the CDR3: TGTGCCAGCAGCGACGGGACAGCTTATAATTCACCCCTCCACTTT.

Details on this clonotype: A much larger clone lies one base from this, so it may be a read error. The CDR3 DNA follows: TGCGCCAGCAGTGAGCGAGAGTTTGAAGGCTCCTACGAGCAGTACTTC. Protein: CASSEREFEGSYEQYF. V usage is TRBV10-2 and J usage is TRBJ2-7; D gene ambiguous. Looked up from germline, CDR1 is WSHSY and CDR2 is SAAADI. V shed 2 bases and J shed 0 bases, with 14 bases lying between them. The length of the CDR3 is 16 residues.

This clonotype appeared many times. The chain is built from TRBV7-2 and TRBJ2-5; the match to TRBD1 covers 9 bases. Trimming took 3 bases from V and 2 from J; bases not matched to a gene: 1. CDR1 is SGHTA and CDR2 is FQGNSA in the germline V gene. This CDR3 region has 14 residues. The CDR3, as DNA: TGTGCCAGCAGCTTCGACAGGGGGCAAGAGACCCAGTACTTC. Its protein product is CASSFDRGQETQYF.

This clonotype appeared many times. This rearrangement joins TRBV5-1 to TRBJ2-1; 12 bases match TRBD2. The junction had 4 bases not matched to a gene; V was cut back by 0 bases and J by 6 bases. From germline, CDR1 is SGHRS and CDR2 YFSETQ. The CDR3 covers 16 residues. CDR3 amino acids: CASSLGPGLAGNEQFF. CDR3 in DNA: TGCGCCAGCAGCTTGGGACCGGGACTAGCGGGCAATGAGCAGTTCTTC.

This chain connects TRBV12-3 or TRBV12-4 to TRBJ1-1; no clear D gene. Trimming left V 4 bases short and J 6 bases short, with 9 bases between. CDR3 size: 12 residues. The DNA of the CDR3 is TGTGCCAGCAGTTACAGACCAGCTGAAGCTTTCTTT. Protein sequence: CASSYRPAEAFF.

This clonotype has ten or more counts. The chain couples TRBV27 to TRBJ2-5; D gene unclear. The CDR3 extends over 13 amino acids. V was pared by 5 bases and J by 0 bases, with 7 bases between. CDR1 is MNHEY, CDR2 SMNVEV, per germline (reference sequence). The DNA of the CDR3 is TGTGCCAGCAGTGCACAGCACCAAGAGACCCAGTACTTC. This encodes CASSAQHQETQYF.

This clonotype was counted ten times or more. The chain links TRBV7-9 to TRBJ1-1; 10 bases are a match to TRBD1. The J segment lost 4 bases and the V segment lost 6 bases, leaving 5 bases of the junction unmatched. In germline, CDR1 is SEHNR, CDR2 FQNEAQ (reference sequence). The CDR3 is made up of 14 amino acids. In nucleotides, the CDR3 is TGTGCCAGCAGGAAGACAGGGGGCATCACTGAAGCTTTCTTT. Translating gives CASRKTGGITEAFF.

The chain joins TRBV28 to TRBJ2-3, with D hard to call. The germline V gene encodes CDR1 MDHEN and CDR2 SYDVKM. This CDR3 has 13 residues. With 3 bases removed from V and 2 bases from J, the gap between germline ends came to 6 bases. The CDR3 region has the DNA TGTGCCAGCAGTTTCCGAATCACAGATACGCAGTATTTT. Protein product: CASSFRITDTQYF.